A selection of T cell receptor beta chains follows, all from one sample in a study of T cell responses to AZD1222 COVID-19 vaccine. TCRdb's table, derived via immunoSEQ multiplex PCR, lists solely in-frame clones and lacks some. The sample includes about 72,000 clones, around nine tenths seen only once; the top ten take approximately 25%. The specimen comprised peripheral blood, sampled on day 0 of AZD1222 vaccination. The receptors originated from an adult in good health. Each CDR3 is given with its conserved first and last residue. The D gene is left open where the match is weak. A row's size may be missing; if present it is once, few, many or a size class.

V	J	D	size	DNA	CDR3
TRBV3-1/TRBV3-2	TRBJ1-1	-	-	TGTGCCAGCAGCCAAGAAGGGCAAAGTGAAGCTTTCTTT	CASSQEGQSEAFF
TRBV4-3	TRBJ1-2	TRBD1	-	TGCGCCAGCAGCCAAGATCGGAGGGGGCAGCGAGGCTACACCTTC	CASSQDRRGQRGYTF
TRBV9	TRBJ2-5	TRBD1	once	TGTGCCAGCAGGCCGCCGGGACAGGGAGGAGAGACCCAGTACTTC	CASRPPGQGGETQYF
TRBV4-1	TRBJ2-1	TRBD1	-	TGCGCCAGCAGCCTGAAACCGGGACAGGGGACATACAATGAGCAGTTCTTC	CASSLKPGQGTYNEQFF
TRBV30	TRBJ1-5	TRBD1	-	TGTGCCTGGTCAGACAGGGAGGATGGACCCCAGCATTTT	CAWSDREDGPQHF
TRBV7-8	TRBJ1-4	-	few	TGTGCCGCGGGGGGGGAGGCAACTAATGAAAAACTGTTTTTT	CAAGGEATNEKLFF
TRBV7-2	TRBJ1-6	-	-	TGTGCCAGCAGCTTAGAGGCAGCCTATAATTCACCCCTCCACTTT	CASSLEAAYNSPLHF
TRBV19	TRBJ2-2	-	-	TGTGCCAGTCAGCCGGAACGCTTCACCGGGGAGCTGTTTTTT	CASQPERFTGELFF
TRBV9	TRBJ2-3	TRBD1	once	TGTGCCAGCAGCTTTGGACAGGTAGCAGATACGCAGTATTTT	CASSFGQVADTQYF
TRBV6-5	TRBJ1-5	TRBD1	-	TGTGCCAGCGGAATACAGGGGGCGGGCAATCAGCCCCAGCATTTT	CASGIQGAGNQPQHF
TRBV14	TRBJ1-2	TRBD1	-	TGTGCCAGCAGCCAGCTAACGGGACAGGGGGCAGGTGGCTACACCTTC	CASSQLTGQGAGGYTF
TRBV11-3	TRBJ2-7	-	-	TGTGCCAGCAGCTTATCGGCAGGGGGGTCCTACGAGCAGTACTTC	CASSLSAGGSYEQYF
TRBV6-5	TRBJ1-3	TRBD1	-	TGTGCCAGCAGTCAGGGGGCTGGAAACACCATATATTTT	CASSQGAGNTIYF
TRBV7-9	TRBJ2-7	-	-	TGTGCCAGCAGCAGGGGCGGGGCCGAGCAGTACTTC	CASSRGGAEQYF
TRBV3-1/TRBV3-2	TRBJ1-2	-	few	TGTGCCAGCAGCCAGGGGCGTAACTATGGCTACACCTTC	CASSQGRNYGYTF
TRBV4-2	TRBJ1-6	-	-	TGTGCCAGCAGCCCTGGCGAGGGGAGCCCCCTCCACTTT	CASSPGEGSPLHF
TRBV7-2	TRBJ2-6	-	-	TGTGCCAGCACCCTGCCGCGCGGGACTGGGGCCAACGTCCTGACTTTC	CASTLPRGTGANVLTF
TRBV4-2	TRBJ1-5	TRBD1	once	TGTGCCAGCAGCCCAGACAGGGGGCCAGGTCAGCCCCAGCATTTT	CASSPDRGPGQPQHF
TRBV9	TRBJ1-2	-	-	TGTGCCAGCAGCGTAGGCATCGTCGCCAACTATGGCTACACCTTC	CASSVGIVANYGYTF
TRBV11-1	TRBJ2-1	TRBD2	once	TGTGCCAGCAGCTTAGAACTAGCGGTCGACAATGAGCAGTTCTTC	CASSLELAVDNEQFF
TRBV7-6	TRBJ1-6	TRBD1	-	TGTGCCAGCAGCTTAGGACGCTACAGGGGGTATTCACCCCTCCACTTT	CASSLGRYRGYSPLHF
TRBV9	TRBJ2-5	-	-	TGTGCCAGCAGCGTAGGGTCCGTGGCAGAAGAGACCCAGTACTTC	CASSVGSVAEETQYF
TRBV28	TRBJ1-2	-	-	TGTGCCAGCAGTTTACCCAACTATGGCTACACCTTC	CASSLPNYGYTF
TRBV29-1	TRBJ1-3	-	-	TGCAGCGTCGGGACACCGAACTCTGGAAACACCATATATTTT	CSVGTPNSGNTIYF
TRBV6-1	TRBJ1-5	TRBD1	-	TGTGCCAGCAGTGAGGGACAGTCGCATCAGCCCCAGCATTTT	CASSEGQSHQPQHF
TRBV4-1	TRBJ1-2	-	-	TGCGCCAGCAGCCAGGTTGTAGGGGACTATGGCTACACCTTC	CASSQVVGDYGYTF
TRBV2	TRBJ1-6	-	-	TGTGCCAGCAAGGGGCAGGGTGACTCACCCCTCCACTTT	CASKGQGDSPLHF
TRBV5-1	TRBJ2-6	-	-	TGCGCCAGCAGCCCCCCAGACAGCTCTGGGGCCAACGTCCTGACTTTC	CASSPPDSSGANVLTF
TRBV6-1	TRBJ2-3	TRBD2	-	TGTGCCAGCAGTGAAGTTTCTAGCGGGGGTGATGATACGCAGTATTTT	CASSEVSSGGDDTQYF
TRBV5-1	TRBJ1-5	-	-	TGCGCCAGCAGCTTGGGAGGTATGAGCGGCAATCAGCCCCAGCATTTT	CASSLGGMSGNQPQHF
TRBV21-1	TRBJ2-5	-	-	TGTGCCAGCAGCACCTGGGAGTGGGGGGAGACCCAGTACTTC	CASSTWEWGETQYF
TRBV10-3	TRBJ2-7	-	-	TGTGCCATCAGGGCCAGGGTTGATTCCTACGAGCAGTACTTC	CAIRARVDSYEQYF
TRBV6-6	TRBJ1-1	-	-	TGTGCCAGCAGTTACTCGATGACGGGCGCTGAAGCTTTCTTT	CASSYSMTGAEAFF
TRBV7-9	TRBJ1-4	-	few	TGTGCCAGCAGCTTACAGACGGCTAATGAAAAACTGTTTTTT	CASSLQTANEKLFF